The clone carrying this TCR beta chain has at least ten counts. The target antigen is unknown. Uncontrolled infection, other autoimmune disease, pregnancy and lactation each barred patients from inclusion. The study based diagnoses on clinical symptoms, serum thyroxine and TRAb, thyroid ultrasound and orbital computed tomography. The authors took PBMCs from 10 ml fresh peripheral blood. The record originates from a study of T cells in Graves' hyperthyroidism and ophthalmopathy. Study-level findings and limits: Ophthalmopathy was model-predicted a median roughly 6.3 months pre-onset.

Amplified regions were TCR beta CDR3 sequences from RNA transcripts. The HTBI primer set served for first-round RT-PCR of the TCR CDR3. TCRdb re-called the multiplex PCR reads through MiXCR, storing one row per CDR3 protein. The sample lists around 690,000 distinct CDR3 sequences, 15% to 20% occurring once. Germline V gene lookup returns CDR1 MDHEN and CDR2 SYDVKM. This CDR3 contains 14 residues. Unmatched junction bases numbered 7, after V lost 2 bases and J lost 7 bases. This sequence joins TRBV28 and TRBJ2-7; 8 bases fit TRBD2. The TCR originated in a man aged 45-65 years with Graves' hyperthyroidism. The source material was blood. The CDR3 here is CASSLSGRLWEQYF. CDR3 DNA sequence: TGTGCCAGCAGTTTAAGCGGGAGATTGTGGGAGCAGTACTTC.